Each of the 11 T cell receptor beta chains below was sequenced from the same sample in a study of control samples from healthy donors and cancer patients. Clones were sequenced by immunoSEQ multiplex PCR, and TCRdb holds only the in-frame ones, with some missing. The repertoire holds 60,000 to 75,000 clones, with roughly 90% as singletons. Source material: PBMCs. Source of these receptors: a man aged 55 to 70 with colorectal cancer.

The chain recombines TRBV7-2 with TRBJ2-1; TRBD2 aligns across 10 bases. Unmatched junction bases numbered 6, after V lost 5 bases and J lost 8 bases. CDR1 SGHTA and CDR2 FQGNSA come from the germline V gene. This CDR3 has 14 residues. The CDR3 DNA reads TGTGCCAGCAGCAGAGCGGGGGGGCCGGATGAGCAGTTCTTC. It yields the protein CASSRAGGPDEQFF.

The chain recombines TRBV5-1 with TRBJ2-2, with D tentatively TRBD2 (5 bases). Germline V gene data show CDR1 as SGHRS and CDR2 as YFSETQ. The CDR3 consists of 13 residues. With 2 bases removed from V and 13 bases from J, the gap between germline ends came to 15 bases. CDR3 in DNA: TGCGCCAGCAGCTTAGTCCGGGAAAATGGGCTGTTTTTT. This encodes CASSLVRENGLFF.

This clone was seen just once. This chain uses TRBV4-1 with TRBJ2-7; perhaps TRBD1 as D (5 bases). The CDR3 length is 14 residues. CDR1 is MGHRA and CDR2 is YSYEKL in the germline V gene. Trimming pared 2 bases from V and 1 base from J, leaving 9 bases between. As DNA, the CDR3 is TGCGCCAGCAGCCAACTCCGACAGTCCTACGAGCAGTACTTC. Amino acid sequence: CASSQLRQSYEQYF.

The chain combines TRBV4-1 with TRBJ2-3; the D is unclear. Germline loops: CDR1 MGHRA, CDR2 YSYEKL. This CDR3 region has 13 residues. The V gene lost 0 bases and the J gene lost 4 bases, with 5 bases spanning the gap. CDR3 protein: CASSQDPPDTQYF. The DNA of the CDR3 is TGCGCCAGCAGCCAAGATCCCCCAGATACGCAGTATTTT.

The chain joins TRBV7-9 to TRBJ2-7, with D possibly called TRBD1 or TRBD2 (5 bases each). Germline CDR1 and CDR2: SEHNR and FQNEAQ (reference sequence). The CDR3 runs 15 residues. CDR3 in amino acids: CASEGELIPSNEQYF. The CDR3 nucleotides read TGTGCTTCGGAAGGGGAGTTAATCCCGTCTAACGAGCAGTACTTC.

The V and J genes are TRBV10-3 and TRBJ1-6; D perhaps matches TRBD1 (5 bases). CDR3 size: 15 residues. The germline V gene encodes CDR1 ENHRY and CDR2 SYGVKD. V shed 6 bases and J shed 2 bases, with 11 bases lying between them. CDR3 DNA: TGTGCCATCAGGCCGGAGGGACCCTATAATTCACCCCTCCACTTT. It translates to CAIRPEGPYNSPLHF.

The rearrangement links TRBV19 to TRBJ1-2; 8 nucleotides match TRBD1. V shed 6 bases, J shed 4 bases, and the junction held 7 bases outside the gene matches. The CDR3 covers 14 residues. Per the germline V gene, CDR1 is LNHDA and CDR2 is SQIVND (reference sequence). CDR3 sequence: CASRAGGAGYGYTF. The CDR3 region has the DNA TGTGCCAGTAGGGCAGGGGGCGCAGGCTATGGCTACACCTTC.

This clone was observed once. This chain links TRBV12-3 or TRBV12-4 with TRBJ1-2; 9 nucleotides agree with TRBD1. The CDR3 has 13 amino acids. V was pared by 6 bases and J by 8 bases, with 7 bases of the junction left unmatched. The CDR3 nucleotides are TGTGCCAGCAGCCAGGACAGGGGCTGGGGCTACACCTTC. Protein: CASSQDRGWGYTF.

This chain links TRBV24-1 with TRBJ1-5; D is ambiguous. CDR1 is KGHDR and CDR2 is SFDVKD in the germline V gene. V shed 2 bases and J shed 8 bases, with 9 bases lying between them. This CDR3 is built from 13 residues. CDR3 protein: CATSDSRREPQHF. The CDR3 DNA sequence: TGTGCCACCAGTGATTCCCGCCGGGAGCCCCAGCATTTT.

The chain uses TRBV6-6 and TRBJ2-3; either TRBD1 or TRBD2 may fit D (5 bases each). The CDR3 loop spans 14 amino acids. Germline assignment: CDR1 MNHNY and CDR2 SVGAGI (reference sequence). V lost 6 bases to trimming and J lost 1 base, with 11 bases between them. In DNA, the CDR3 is TGTGCCAGCAGCCGGGACCGAGGCACAGATACGCAGTATTTT. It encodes CASSRDRGTDTQYF.

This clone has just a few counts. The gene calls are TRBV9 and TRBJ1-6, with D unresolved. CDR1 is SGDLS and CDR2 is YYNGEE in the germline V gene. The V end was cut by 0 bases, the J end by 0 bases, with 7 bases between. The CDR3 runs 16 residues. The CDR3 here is CASSVARSSYNSPLHF. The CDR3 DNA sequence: TGTGCCAGCAGCGTAGCCAGGAGCTCCTATAATTCACCCCTCCACTTT.